The sequence of this TCR beta chain was determined in a study of cytomegalovirus exposure and HLA in healthy donors. Study information: Within the Caucasian-associated ancestry cluster were roughly 79% of the 398 genotyped donors. Regarding the study as a whole: Immune exposure information available was restricted to CMV serostatus.

PCR amplification relied on 60 Vbeta primers (plus 13 Jbeta primers). Measured with immunoSEQ multiplex PCR; TCRdb has only the in-frame clones, and not every one. The sample contains around 190,000 clones, more than 65% of which appear only once. Healthy bone marrow donors supplied every sample. The germline CDR1 and CDR2 sequences are MNHEY and SVGAGI. The CDR3 totals 14 residues. V was clipped by 11 bases and J by 4 bases; unmatched bases: 11. Remarks on this clone: Its antigen is as yet unknown.

Source material: PBMCs. The V call is TRBV6-5, the J call TRBJ1-3, with TRBD1 matching 7 bases. This receptor was obtained from a girl aged 2 to 9 in good health and CMV-seropositive. The CDR3 reads CACHRGVGGNTIYF. CDR3 DNA sequence: TGTGCCTGTCACAGGGGCGTGGGGGGAAACACCATATATTTT.